Each of the 13 T cell receptor beta chains below was sequenced from the same sample in a study of T cell responses to AZD1222 COVID-19 vaccine. Using immunoSEQ multiplex PCR, the repertoire was profiled, and TCRdb retains in-frame clones only, with some absent. The table has 250,000 or so clones, approximately 95% seen once. The sample was peripheral blood, taken on day 0 of AZD1222 vaccination. These receptors were obtained from an adult in good health.

V gene TRBV10-2 combines with J gene TRBJ2-7; 7 bases are shared with TRBD2. Germline CDR1 WSHSY, CDR2 SAAADI. CDR3 size: 13 residues. V shed 8 bases, J shed 2 bases, and the junction held 6 bases outside the gene matches. The CDR3 is CASRRGGAYEQYF. CDR3 DNA sequence: TGCGCCAGCCGGCGTGGGGGGGCCTACGAGCAGTACTTC.

The V gene is TRBV7-9, the J gene TRBJ2-7, with TRBD2 identical over 9 bases. The trim removed 1 base at V and 2 bases at J, leaving 6 bases unmatched. This CDR3 comprises 16 residues. CDR1 and CDR2 from the germline V gene are SEHNR and FQNEAQ (reference sequence). In DNA, the CDR3 is TGTGCCAGCAGCTTAGACAGCGGGGGGACGACCTACGAGCAGTACTTC. Translation: CASSLDSGGTTYEQYF.

As regards this clone: Other DNA sequences in the sample encode the same CDR3. The rearrangement joins TRBV11-2 to TRBJ2-1; TRBD2 is a possible D gene (5 bases). Germline CDR1 reads SGHAT; CDR2 reads FQNNGV. V was shortened by 2 bases and J by 13 bases, with 9 bases between the two germline ends. This CDR3 is built from 11 residues. DNA of the CDR3: TGTGCCAGCAGCTTAAACGGGGAACAGTTCTTC. Protein sequence: CASSLNGEQFF.

The chain is built from TRBV15 and TRBJ2-5, with D unclear. V lost 8 bases to trimming and J lost 6 bases, with 22 bases between them. Germline CDR1 and CDR2: LNHNV and YYDKDF (reference sequence). This CDR3 is 15 amino acids long. CDR3 protein: CATSGSSMGAQTQYF. The CDR3 coding sequence is TGTGCCACCTCCGGCAGCTCAATGGGTGCTCAGACCCAGTACTTC.

The chain couples TRBV20-1 to TRBJ2-6; D not resolved. The germline gives CDR1 DFQATT, CDR2 SNEGSKA (reference sequence). Trimming pared 3 bases from V and 0 bases from J, leaving 18 bases between. This CDR3 comprises 18 residues. This CDR3 reads CSASSARVSPSGANVLTF. CDR3 nucleotide sequence: TGCAGTGCTAGTTCAGCACGGGTTTCCCCCTCTGGGGCCAACGTCCTGACTTTC.

This CDR3 is CASSSRPGTGELFF. The CDR3 coding sequence is TGTGCCAGCAGCAGCCGACCAGGGACCGGGGAGCTGTTTTTT. V usage is TRBV4-2 and J usage is TRBJ2-2; TRBD1 might be the D (5 bases). The CDR3 is 14 amino acids. The ends were cut back, 5 bases at V and 5 bases at J, with 12 bases in the middle. Germline assignment: CDR1 LGHNA and CDR2 YNFKEQ.

The J gene is TRBJ2-7, the V gene TRBV19; a weak D match, TRBD1 (6 bases). Germline lookup yields CDR1 LNHDA and CDR2 SQIVND (reference sequence). The length of the CDR3 is 14 residues. Trimming removed 6 bases at V and 2 bases at J, with 14 bases between. DNA of the CDR3: TGTGCCAGTAGACCCCACGGGACAACCTACGAGCAGTACTTC. Its translation: CASRPHGTTYEQYF.

The V and J genes are TRBV4-1 and TRBJ2-2; TRBD2 agrees at 7 bases. Germline assignment: CDR1 MGHRA and CDR2 YSYEKL. CDR3 length: 13 residues. V lost 8 bases, J lost 13 bases, and 13 bases stayed unmatched. DNA for the CDR3: TGCGCCAGCGGCATAACCGGACTAGGAGGGCTGTTTTTT. This translates into CASGITGLGGLFF.

The chain combines TRBV19 with TRBJ2-7; a possible D gene is TRBD1 (6 bases). V was trimmed by 8 bases and J by 2 bases, leaving 10 bases between them. The CDR3 has 12 residues. Per the germline V gene, CDR1 is LNHDA and CDR2 is SQIVND (reference sequence). DNA for the CDR3: TGTGCCAGTGGTAGGGGGACCTACGAGCAGTACTTC. This gives the protein CASGRGTYEQYF.

The rearrangement joins TRBV5-4 to TRBJ2-1, with 9 positions matching TRBD1. This CDR3 comprises 14 residues. V shed 5 bases and J 7 bases; nucleotides not matched to a gene: 7. Germline lookup yields CDR1 SGHNT and CDR2 YYREEE (reference sequence). CDR3 in amino acids: CASRPGTGWNEQFF. In DNA form, the CDR3 reads TGTGCCAGCAGACCGGGGACAGGGTGGAATGAGCAGTTCTTC.

The chain employs TRBV18 and TRBJ2-1; TRBD1 matches 7 bases. This CDR3 has 14 amino acids. Germline CDR1 is KGHSH and CDR2 is LQKENI. Germline trimming cut 8 bases from V and 5 bases from J; bases unmatched to any gene: 9. CDR3 protein: CASAPLDRNNEQFF. In DNA, the CDR3 is TGTGCCAGCGCTCCGCTGGACAGGAACAATGAGCAGTTCTTC.

This clone was seen just once. V usage is TRBV5-1 and J usage is TRBJ2-7; a weak D match, TRBD2 (5 bases). Between the trimmed V and J ends, which lost 4 bases and 0 bases, there was a span of 11 bases. The CDR3 runs 14 residues. Germline V gene data show CDR1 as SGHRS and CDR2 as YFSETQ. CDR3 protein: CASSDPGSSYEQYF. CDR3 bases: TGCGCCAGCAGCGACCCGGGGAGCTCCTACGAGCAGTACTTC.

This chain joins TRBV7-8 and TRBJ2-2; 10 bases are shared with TRBD2. J was trimmed by 7 bases and V by 5 bases; bases with no gene match: 13. The CDR3 has 17 residues. Looked up from germline, CDR1 is SGHVS and CDR2 is FQNEAQ. As DNA, the CDR3 is TGTGCCAGCAGCAAGAGCCCTAGCGGGGGCGTGGTCGGGGAGCTGTTTTTT. Its protein is CASSKSPSGGVVGELFF.